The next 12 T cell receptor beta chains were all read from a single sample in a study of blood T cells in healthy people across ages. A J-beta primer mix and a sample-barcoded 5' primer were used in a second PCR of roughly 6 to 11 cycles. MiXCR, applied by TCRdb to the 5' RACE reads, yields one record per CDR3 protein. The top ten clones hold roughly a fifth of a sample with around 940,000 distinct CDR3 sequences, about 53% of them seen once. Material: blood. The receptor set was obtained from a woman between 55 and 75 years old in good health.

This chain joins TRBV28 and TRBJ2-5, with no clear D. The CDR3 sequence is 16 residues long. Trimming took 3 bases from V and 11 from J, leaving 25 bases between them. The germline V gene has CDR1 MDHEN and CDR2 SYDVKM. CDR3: CASSLIGRPETYGQYF. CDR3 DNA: TGTGCCAGCAGTTTGATTGGTCGTCCCGAAACCTACGGGCAGTACTTC. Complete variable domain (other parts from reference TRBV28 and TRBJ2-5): DVKVTQSSRYLVKRTGEKVFLECVQDMDHENMFWYRQDPGLGLRLIYFSYDVKMKEKGDIPEGYSVSREKKERFSLILESASTNQTSMYLCASSLIGRPETYGQYFGPGTRLLVL.

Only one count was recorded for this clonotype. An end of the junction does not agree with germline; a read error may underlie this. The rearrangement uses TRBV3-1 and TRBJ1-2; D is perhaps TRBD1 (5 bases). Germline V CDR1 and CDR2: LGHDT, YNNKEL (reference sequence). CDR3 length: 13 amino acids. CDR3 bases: TGTGCCAGCAGCCAGCGGGACTGGTATGGCTGCACCTTC. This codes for CASSQRDWYGCTF.

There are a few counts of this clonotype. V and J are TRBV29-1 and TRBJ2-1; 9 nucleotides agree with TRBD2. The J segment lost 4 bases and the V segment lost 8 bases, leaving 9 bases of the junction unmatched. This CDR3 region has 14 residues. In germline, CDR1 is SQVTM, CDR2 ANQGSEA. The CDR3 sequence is CSTGAGGGYNEQFF. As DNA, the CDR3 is TGCAGCACGGGGGCGGGAGGGGGATACAATGAGCAGTTCTTC.

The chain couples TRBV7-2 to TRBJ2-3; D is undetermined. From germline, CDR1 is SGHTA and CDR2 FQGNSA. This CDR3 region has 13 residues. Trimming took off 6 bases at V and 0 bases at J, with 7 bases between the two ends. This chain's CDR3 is CASRESSTDTQYF. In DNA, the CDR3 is TGTGCCAGCAGAGAGAGTAGCACAGATACGCAGTATTTT.

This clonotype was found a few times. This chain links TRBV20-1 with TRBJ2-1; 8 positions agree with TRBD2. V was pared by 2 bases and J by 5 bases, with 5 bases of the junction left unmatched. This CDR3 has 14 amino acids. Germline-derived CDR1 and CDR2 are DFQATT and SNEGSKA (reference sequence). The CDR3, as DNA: TGCAGTGCTAGACGACTAGCGAGGAACAATGAGCAGTTCTTC. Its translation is CSARRLARNNEQFF.

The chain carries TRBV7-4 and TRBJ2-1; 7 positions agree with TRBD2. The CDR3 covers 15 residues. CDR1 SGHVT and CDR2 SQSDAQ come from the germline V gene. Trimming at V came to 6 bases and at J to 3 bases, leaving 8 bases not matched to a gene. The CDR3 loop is CASRLKRELYNEQFF. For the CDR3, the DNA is TGTGCCAGCAGGCTCAAGCGGGAACTCTACAATGAGCAGTTCTTC.

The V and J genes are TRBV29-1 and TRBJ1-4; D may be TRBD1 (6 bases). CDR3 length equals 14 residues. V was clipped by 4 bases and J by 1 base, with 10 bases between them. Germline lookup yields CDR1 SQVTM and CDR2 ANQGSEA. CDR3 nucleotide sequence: TGCAGCGTTGGCCTAGGGGGAACTAATGAAAAACTGTTTTTT. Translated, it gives CSVGLGGTNEKLFF.

CDR3 nucleotide sequence: TGCAGCCTGCTCAGGTTGTTCTTGGGAGATACGCAGTATTTT. Its protein is CSLLRLFLGDTQYF. V and J are TRBV29-1 and TRBJ2-3, with no clear D. Trimming cost V 8 bases and J 5 bases, with 20 bases left between them. The CDR3 covers 14 residues. The V gene's germline CDR1 is SQVTM and CDR2 ANQGSEA.

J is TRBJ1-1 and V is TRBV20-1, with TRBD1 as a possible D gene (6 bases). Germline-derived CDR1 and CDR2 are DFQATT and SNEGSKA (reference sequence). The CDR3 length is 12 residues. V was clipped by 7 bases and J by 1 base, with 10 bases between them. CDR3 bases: TGCAGTGGGAGGGGGGGGAACACTGAAGCTTTCTTT. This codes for CSGRGGNTEAFF.

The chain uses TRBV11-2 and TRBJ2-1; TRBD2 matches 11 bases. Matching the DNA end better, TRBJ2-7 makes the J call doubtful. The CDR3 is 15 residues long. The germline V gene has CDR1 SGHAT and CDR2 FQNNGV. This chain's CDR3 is CASRLLAGGDNEQYF. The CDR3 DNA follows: TGTGCCAGCAGACTCCTAGCGGGAGGAGACAATGAGCAGTACTTC.

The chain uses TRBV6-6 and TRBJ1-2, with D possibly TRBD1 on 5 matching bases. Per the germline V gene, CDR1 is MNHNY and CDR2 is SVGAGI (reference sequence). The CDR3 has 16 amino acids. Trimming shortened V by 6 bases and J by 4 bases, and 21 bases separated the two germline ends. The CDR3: CASSPSPTQRGYGYTF. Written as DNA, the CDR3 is TGTGCCAGCAGCCCCTCTCCGACTCAAAGGGGCTATGGCTACACCTTC.

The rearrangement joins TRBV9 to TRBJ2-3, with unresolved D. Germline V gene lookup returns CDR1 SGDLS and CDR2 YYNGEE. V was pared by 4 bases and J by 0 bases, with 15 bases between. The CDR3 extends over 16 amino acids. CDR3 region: CASSPPGVPSTDTQYF. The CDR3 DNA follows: TGTGCCAGCAGCCCACCCGGAGTACCGAGCACAGATACGCAGTATTTT.